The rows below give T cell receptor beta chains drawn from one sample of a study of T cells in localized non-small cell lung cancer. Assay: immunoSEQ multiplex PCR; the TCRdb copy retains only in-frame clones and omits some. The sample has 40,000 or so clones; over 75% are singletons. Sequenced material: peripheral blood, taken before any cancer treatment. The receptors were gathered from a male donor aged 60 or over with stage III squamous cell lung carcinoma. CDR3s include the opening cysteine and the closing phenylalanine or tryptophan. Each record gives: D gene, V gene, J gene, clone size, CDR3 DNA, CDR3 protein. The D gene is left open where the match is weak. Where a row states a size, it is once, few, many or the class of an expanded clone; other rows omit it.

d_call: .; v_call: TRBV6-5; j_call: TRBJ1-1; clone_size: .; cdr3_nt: TGTGCCAGCAGTTACAGGCACACTGAAGCTTTCTTT; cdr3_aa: CASSYRHTEAFF
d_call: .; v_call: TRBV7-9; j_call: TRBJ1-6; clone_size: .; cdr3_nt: TGTGCCAGCAGCATGCCAGGGAATTCACCCCTCCACTTT; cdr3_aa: CASSMPGNSPLHF
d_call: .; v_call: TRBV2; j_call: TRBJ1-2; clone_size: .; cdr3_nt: TGTGCCAGCAGTGACCGGGACTATGGCTACACCTTC; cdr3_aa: CASSDRDYGYTF
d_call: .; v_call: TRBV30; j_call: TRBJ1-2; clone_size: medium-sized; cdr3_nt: TGTGCCTGGAGTCCACAGAACTATGGCTACACCTTC; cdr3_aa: CAWSPQNYGYTF
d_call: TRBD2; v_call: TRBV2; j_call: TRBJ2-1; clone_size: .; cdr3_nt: TGTGCCAGCAGGGAGACACTAGCGGGAGGTAATGAGCAGTTCTTC; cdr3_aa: CASRETLAGGNEQFF
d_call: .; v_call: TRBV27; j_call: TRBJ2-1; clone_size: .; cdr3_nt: TGTGCCAGCAGTCTTTCTCCAGCGGAAAGCTCCTACAATGAGCAGTTCTTC; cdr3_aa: CASSLSPAESSYNEQFF
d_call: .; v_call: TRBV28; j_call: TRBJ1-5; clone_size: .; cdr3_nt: TGTGCCAGCAGTTTTCGGACCCCCTATAGCAATCAGCCCCAGCATTTT; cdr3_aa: CASSFRTPYSNQPQHF
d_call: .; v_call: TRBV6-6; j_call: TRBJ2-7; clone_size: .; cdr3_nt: TGTGCCAGCAGCTACGGACGGGCTGGCGGCTACGAGCAGTACTTC; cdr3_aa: CASSYGRAGGYEQYF
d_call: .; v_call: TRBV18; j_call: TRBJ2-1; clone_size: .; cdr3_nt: TGTGCCAGCTCACCGTTGACTACCGAGAGCGAGCAGTTCTTC; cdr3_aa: CASSPLTTESEQFF
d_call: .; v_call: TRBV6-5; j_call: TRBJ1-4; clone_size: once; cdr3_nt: TGTGCCAGCAGTTTCGGGAGGGGGAATGAAAAACTGTTTTTT; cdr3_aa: CASSFGRGNEKLFF
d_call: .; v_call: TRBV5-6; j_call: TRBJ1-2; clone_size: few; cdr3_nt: TGTGCCAGCAGCTTGAATTCCAGGGGAGGTGGCTACACCTTC; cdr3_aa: CASSLNSRGGGYTF
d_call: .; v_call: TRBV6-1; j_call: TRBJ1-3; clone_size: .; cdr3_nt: TGTGCCAGCATGGCCGGCTCCACCTCTGGAAACACCATATATTTT; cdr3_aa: CASMAGSTSGNTIYF
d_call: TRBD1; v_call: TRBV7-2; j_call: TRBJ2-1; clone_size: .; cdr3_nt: TGTGCCAGCAGCTTTGGGGGACAGGGGCTCAATGAGCAGTTCTTC; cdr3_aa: CASSFGGQGLNEQFF
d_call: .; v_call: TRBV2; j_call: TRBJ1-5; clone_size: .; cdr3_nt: TGTGCCAGCAGTGAACAGGAGGGCAATCAGCCCCAGCATTTT; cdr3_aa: CASSEQEGNQPQHF
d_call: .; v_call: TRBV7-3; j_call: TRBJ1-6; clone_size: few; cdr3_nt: TGTGCCAGCAGCTTATTGGGGCAGGGGCGTTCACCCCTCCACTTT; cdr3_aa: CASSLLGQGRSPLHF
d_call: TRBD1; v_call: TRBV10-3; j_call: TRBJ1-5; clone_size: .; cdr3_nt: TGTGCCATCAGCCGGGACAGGGAAGCCAATCAGCCCCAGCATTTT; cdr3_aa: CAISRDREANQPQHF
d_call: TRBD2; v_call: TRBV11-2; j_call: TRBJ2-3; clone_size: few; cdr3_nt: TGTGCCAGCAGCTTGGTTAGCGGGGGGGCAGATACGCAGTATTTT; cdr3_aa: CASSLVSGGADTQYF
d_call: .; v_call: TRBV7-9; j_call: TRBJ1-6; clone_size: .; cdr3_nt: TGTGCCAGCAGCGAATATAATTCACCCCTCCACTTT; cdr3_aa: CASSEYNSPLHF
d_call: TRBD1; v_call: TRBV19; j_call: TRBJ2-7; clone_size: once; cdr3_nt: TGTGCCACACAGGGACAGAACTCCTACGAGCAGTACTTC; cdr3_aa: CATQGQNSYEQYF
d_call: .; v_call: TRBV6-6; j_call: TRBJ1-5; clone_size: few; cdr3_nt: TGTGCCAGCAGTCCCACGGGCACCATCAATCAGCCCCAGCATTTT; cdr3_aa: CASSPTGTINQPQHF
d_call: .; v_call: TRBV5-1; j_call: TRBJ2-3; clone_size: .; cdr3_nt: TGCGCCAGCAGCCCGCCTTCGGCAGCAGATACGCAGTATTTT; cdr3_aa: CASSPPSAADTQYF
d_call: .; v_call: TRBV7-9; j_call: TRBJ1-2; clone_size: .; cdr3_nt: TGTGCCAGCAGCCCCGACGGGGGCATAGTCTATGGCTACACCTTC; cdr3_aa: CASSPDGGIVYGYTF
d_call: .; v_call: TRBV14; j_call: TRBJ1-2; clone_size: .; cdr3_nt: TGTGCCAGCAGTGTCGGCCGACCCTATGGCTACACCTTC; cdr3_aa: CASSVGRPYGYTF
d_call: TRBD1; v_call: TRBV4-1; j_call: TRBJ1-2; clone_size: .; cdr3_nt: TGCGCCAGCAGCCAAGCACCAGCGACAGGGTATGGCTACACCTTC; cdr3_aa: CASSQAPATGYGYTF
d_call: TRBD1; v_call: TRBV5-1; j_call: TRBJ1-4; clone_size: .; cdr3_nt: TGCGCCAGCAGCTTGACCTCCGGGACAGGTGAAAAACTGTTTTTT; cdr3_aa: CASSLTSGTGEKLFF
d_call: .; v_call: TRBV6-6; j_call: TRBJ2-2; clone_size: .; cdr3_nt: TGTGCCAGCAGTTTTCCCCGGGGGTCGAACACCGGGGAGCTGTTTTTT; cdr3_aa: CASSFPRGSNTGELFF
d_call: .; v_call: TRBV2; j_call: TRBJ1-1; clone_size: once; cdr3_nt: TGTGCCAGCAGTGAATCGCGGGGGATGCTCCGTGAAGCTTTCTTT; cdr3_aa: CASSESRGMLREAFF
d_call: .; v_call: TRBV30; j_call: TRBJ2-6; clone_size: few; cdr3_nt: TGTGCCTGGAGTGTATTTTCTGGGACAAGCTCCTCTGGGGCCAACGTCCTGACTTTC; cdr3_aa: CAWSVFSGTSSSGANVLTF
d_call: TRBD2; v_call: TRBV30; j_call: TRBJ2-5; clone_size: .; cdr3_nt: TGTGCCTGGAGAAAAGCGGGGGGTGGGGAGACCCAGTACTTC; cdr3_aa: CAWRKAGGGETQYF
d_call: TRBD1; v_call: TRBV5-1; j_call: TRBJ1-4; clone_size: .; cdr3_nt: TGCGCCAGCAGCTTCACCTTGGGACAGTTTGGGGAAAAACTGTTTTTT; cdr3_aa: CASSFTLGQFGEKLFF
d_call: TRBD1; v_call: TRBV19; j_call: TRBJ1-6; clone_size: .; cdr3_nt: TGTGCCAGTACGGAGGGGGCGTATAATTCACCCCTCCACTTT; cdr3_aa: CASTEGAYNSPLHF
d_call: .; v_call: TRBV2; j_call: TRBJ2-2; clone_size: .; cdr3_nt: TGTGCCAGCAGCTCAACGACAGGATTCACCGGGGAGCTGTTTTTT; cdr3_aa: CASSSTTGFTGELFF
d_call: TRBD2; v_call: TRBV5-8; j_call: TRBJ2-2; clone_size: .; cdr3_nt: TGTGCCAGCAGCGTGACTAGCGGGGCGAACACCGGGGAGCTGTTTTTT; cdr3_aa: CASSVTSGANTGELFF
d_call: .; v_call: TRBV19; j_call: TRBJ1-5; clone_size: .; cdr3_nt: TGTGCCAGTAGTACCAACAAAGGACCGGGCAATCAGCCCCAGCATTTT; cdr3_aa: CASSTNKGPGNQPQHF
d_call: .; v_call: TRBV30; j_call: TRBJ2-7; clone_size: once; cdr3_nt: TGTGCCTGGAGCACATGGATACTAGCACCCGAGCAGTACTTC; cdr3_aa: CAWSTWILAPEQYF
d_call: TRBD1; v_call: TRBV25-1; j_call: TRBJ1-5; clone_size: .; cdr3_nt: TGTGCCAGCACAGGGGGCGCTGGTCAGCCCCAGCATTTT; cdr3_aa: CASTGGAGQPQHF
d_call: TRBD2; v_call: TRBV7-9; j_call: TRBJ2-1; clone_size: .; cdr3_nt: TGTGCCAGCAGCCCAGTCGTGGGACGGGAGGGGTACAATGAGCAGTTCTTC; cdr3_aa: CASSPVVGREGYNEQFF
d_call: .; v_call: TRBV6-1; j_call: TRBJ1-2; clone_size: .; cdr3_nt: TGTGCCAGCACTCTCTCCGGGGGGCGAGGTGGCTACACCTTC; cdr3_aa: CASTLSGGRGGYTF
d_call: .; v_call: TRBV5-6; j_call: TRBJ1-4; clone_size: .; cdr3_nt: TGTGCCAGCAGCTTCGGCGGTTATGAAAAACTGTTTTTT; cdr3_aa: CASSFGGYEKLFF
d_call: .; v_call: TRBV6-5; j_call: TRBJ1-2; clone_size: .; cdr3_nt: TGTGCCAGCAGTTACTCCGCCTCTGGAAGCTATGGCTACACCTTC; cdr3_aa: CASSYSASGSYGYTF
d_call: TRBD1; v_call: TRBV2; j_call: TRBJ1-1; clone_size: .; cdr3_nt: TGTGCCACCAGGTCGTCAGGGGGCACTGAAGCTTTCTTT; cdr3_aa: CATRSSGGTEAFF
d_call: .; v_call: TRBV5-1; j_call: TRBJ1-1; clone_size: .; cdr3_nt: TGCGCCAGCAGCTTGGCCCTAGGGGGTAGGACTGAAGCTTTCTTT; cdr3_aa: CASSLALGGRTEAFF
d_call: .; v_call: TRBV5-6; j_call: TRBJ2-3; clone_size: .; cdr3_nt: TGTGCCAGCAGCTTGCCGGCTGCCGGCACAGATACGCAGTATTTT; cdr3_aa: CASSLPAAGTDTQYF
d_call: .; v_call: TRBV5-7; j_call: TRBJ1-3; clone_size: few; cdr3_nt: TGTGCCAGCAGCTTCCCCAGCAGGGAGGGGGGTCCTGGAAACACCATATATTTT; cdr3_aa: CASSFPSREGGPGNTIYF
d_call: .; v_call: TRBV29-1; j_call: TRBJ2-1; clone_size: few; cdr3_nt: TGCAGCGTTGAAAGCCATTACAATGAGCAGTTCTTC; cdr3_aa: CSVESHYNEQFF
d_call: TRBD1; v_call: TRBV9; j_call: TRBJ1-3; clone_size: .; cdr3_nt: TGTGCCAGCAGCCCACAACGACAGGGTAGTGGAAACACCATATATTTT; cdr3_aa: CASSPQRQGSGNTIYF
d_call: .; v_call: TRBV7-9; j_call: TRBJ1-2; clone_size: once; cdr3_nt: TGTGCCAGCAGCTTAGGGTCGGGTGGCTACACCTTC; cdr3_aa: CASSLGSGGYTF
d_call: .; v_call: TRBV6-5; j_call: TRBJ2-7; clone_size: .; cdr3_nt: TGTGCCAGCAGTTATAGCCGGTGGAGCTACGAGCAGTACTTC; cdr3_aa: CASSYSRWSYEQYF
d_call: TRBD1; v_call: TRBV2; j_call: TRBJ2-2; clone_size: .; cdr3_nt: TGTGCCAGCAGTGATGCCCATGCGGCGGGACAGGGTCAAAAAATCGGGGAGCTGTTTTTT; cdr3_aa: CASSDAHAAGQGQKIGELFF
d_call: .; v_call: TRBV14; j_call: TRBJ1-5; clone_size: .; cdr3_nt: TGTGCCAGCAGCCAGAGCAGGGGAAGTGCCCAGCATTTT; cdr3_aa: CASSQSRGSAQHF
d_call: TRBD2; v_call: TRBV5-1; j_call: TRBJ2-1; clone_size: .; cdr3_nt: TGCGCCAGCAGCTTGGCGTCTGTGGCTAGCGGGAGGAGGAATGAGCAGTTCTTC; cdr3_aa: CASSLASVASGRRNEQFF
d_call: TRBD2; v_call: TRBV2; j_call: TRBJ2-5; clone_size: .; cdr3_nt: TGTGCCAGCAGTGAGATAGCGGGGGGCCAAGAGACCCAGTACTTC; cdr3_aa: CASSEIAGGQETQYF
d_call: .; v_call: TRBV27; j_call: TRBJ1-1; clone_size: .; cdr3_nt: TGTGCCAGCAGTCGGGACATGAGGGACACTGAAGCTTTCTTT; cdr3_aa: CASSRDMRDTEAFF
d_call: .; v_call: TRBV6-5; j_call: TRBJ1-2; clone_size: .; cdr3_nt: TGTGCCAGCAGTCCATCGGCACAGAACTATGGCTACACCTTC; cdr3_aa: CASSPSAQNYGYTF
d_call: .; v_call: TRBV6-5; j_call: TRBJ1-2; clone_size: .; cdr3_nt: TGTGCCAGCAGTTACTCGACGCAGGGAGGGGGCTACACCTTC; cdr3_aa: CASSYSTQGGGYTF
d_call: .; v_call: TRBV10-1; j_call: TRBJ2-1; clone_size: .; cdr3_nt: TGCGCCAGCAGTGAGTCAGGGCAGGATGAGCAGTTCTTC; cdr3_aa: CASSESGQDEQFF
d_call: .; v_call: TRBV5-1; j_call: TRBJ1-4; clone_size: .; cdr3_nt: TGCGCCAGCAGCAACAGGCCCAATGAAAAACTGTTTTTT; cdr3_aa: CASSNRPNEKLFF
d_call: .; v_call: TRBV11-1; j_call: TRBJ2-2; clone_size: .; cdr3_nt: TGTGCCAGCGAAATGGACGTGAACACCGGGGAGCTGTTTTTT; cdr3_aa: CASEMDVNTGELFF
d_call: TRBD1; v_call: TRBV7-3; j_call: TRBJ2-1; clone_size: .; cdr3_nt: TGTGCCAGCAGCCTCGGACAGGGGGCTTCTAATGAGCAGTTCTTC; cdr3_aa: CASSLGQGASNEQFF